A selection of T cell receptor beta chains follows, all from one sample in a study of blood T cell repertoires in COVID-19. Using immunoSEQ multiplex PCR, the repertoire was profiled, and TCRdb retains in-frame clones only, with some absent. The sample contains about 190,000 clones, around 82% of which appear only once. The sample comprised PBMCs or T cells enriched from blood (not recorded which). All receptors come from a woman aged 55-69 years with acute COVID-19. Each CDR3 is given with its conserved first and last residue. The D gene is left open where the match is weak. Size is omitted from some rows. Given values are once, few, many or a class for expanded clones.

V,length,size,J,D,CDR3,DNA
TRBV7-9,16,few,TRBJ2-3,TRBD2,CASSFTSGSSTDTQYF,TGTGCCAGCAGCTTTACTAGCGGGAGCAGCACAGATACGCAGTATTTT
TRBV4-3,15,.,TRBJ2-1,.,CASSQSGSSYNEQFF,TGCGCCAGCAGCCAATCCGGGTCAAGCTACAATGAGCAGTTCTTC
TRBV19,15,.,TRBJ2-3,TRBD2,CASNPLAGEADTQYF,TGTGCCAGTAATCCACTAGCGGGAGAGGCAGATACGCAGTATTTT
TRBV20-1,14,.,TRBJ1-6,TRBD1,CSASVGTVNSPLHF,TGCAGTGCTAGTGTCGGGACAGTTAATTCACCCCTCCACTTT
TRBV7-8,15,.,TRBJ2-7,TRBD1,CASSTRSGTGAEQYF,TGTGCCAGCAGCACCCGAAGTGGGACAGGGGCCGAGCAGTACTTC
TRBV5-4,12,.,TRBJ1-2,.,CANGGRDYGYTF,TGTGCCAACGGGGGAAGGGATTATGGCTACACCTTC
TRBV27,12,.,TRBJ1-6,.,CASRPLNSPLHF,TGTGCCAGCAGGCCACTTAATTCACCCCTCCACTTT
TRBV5-1,15,.,TRBJ1-2,TRBD1,CASSLDRGPSYGYTF,TGCGCCAGCAGCTTGGACAGGGGGCCATCCTATGGCTACACCTTC
TRBV24-1,15,.,TRBJ2-7,TRBD1,CATSDGGTGTWMQYF,TGTGCCACCAGTGATGGGGGGACAGGCACCTGGATGCAGTACTTC
TRBV5-1,15,.,TRBJ2-3,TRBD2,CASSLGAGATDTQYF,TGCGCCAGCAGCTTGGGGGCGGGAGCCACAGATACGCAGTATTTT
TRBV4-3,17,.,TRBJ2-1,TRBD2,CASSWGFGGGSYNEQFF,TGCGCCAGCAGCTGGGGATTTGGGGGAGGGTCGTACAATGAGCAGTTCTTC
TRBV28,19,.,TRBJ1-4,TRBD1,CASSSSGQAQATTNEKLFF,TGTGCCAGCAGCTCCTCCGGACAGGCCCAAGCTACAACTAATGAAAAACTGTTTTTT
TRBV7-9,16,.,TRBJ2-3,.,CASPTLDSRTADTQYF,TGTGCCAGCCCCACGTTGGACAGTCGGACCGCAGATACGCAGTATTTT
TRBV19,13,.,TRBJ1-5,TRBD1,CASSGTGNRPQHF,TGTGCCAGCAGCGGGACAGGGAATAGGCCCCAGCATTTT
TRBV4-1,16,.,TRBJ1-4,.,CASSQDVGETNEKLFF,TGCGCCAGCAGCCAAGATGTCGGGGAGACTAATGAAAAACTGTTTTTT
TRBV9,17,.,TRBJ1-5,.,CASSVAESTDSNQPQHF,TGTGCCAGCAGCGTAGCCGAATCGACAGATAGCAATCAGCCCCAGCATTTT
TRBV9,15,.,TRBJ2-2,.,CASSVRPDGSGELFF,TGTGCCAGCAGCGTTCGGCCCGATGGGAGCGGGGAGCTGTTTTTT
TRBV5-6,14,.,TRBJ1-2,.,CASSFPGTNYGYTF,TGTGCCAGCAGCTTCCCAGGGACTAACTATGGCTACACCTTC
TRBV5-1,16,.,TRBJ2-5,TRBD2,CASSLARRGGEETQYF,TGCGCCAGCAGCTTGGCCAGGCGGGGGGGCGAAGAGACCCAGTACTTC
TRBV5-8,16,.,TRBJ2-5,TRBD1,CASSPRGRGSLETQYF,TGTGCCAGCAGCCCCCGGGGCAGGGGGAGTTTGGAGACCCAGTACTTC
TRBV3-1/TRBV3-2,15,few,TRBJ1-2,TRBD1,CASSQKADRLYGYTF,TGTGCCAGCAGCCAGAAGGCGGACAGGTTGTATGGCTACACCTTC
TRBV30,16,.,TRBJ2-2,TRBD2,CAWIGAGVGYTGELFF,TGTGCCTGGATTGGCGCGGGAGTAGGGTACACCGGGGAGCTGTTTTTT
TRBV5-6,14,.,TRBJ1-5,.,CASSFRGYNQPQHF,TGTGCCAGCAGCTTTCGCGGCTACAATCAGCCCCAGCATTTT
TRBV27,14,.,TRBJ2-1,.,CASRQVSSYNEQFF,TGTGCCAGCAGACAGGTCAGCTCCTACAATGAGCAGTTCTTC
TRBV6-2/TRBV6-3,12,.,TRBJ1-2,.,CASSLTDYGYTF,TGTGCCAGCAGCCTAACTGACTATGGCTACACCTTC
TRBV6-2/TRBV6-3,12,.,TRBJ2-1,.,CASSYYINEQFF,TGTGCCAGCAGTTACTATATCAATGAGCAGTTCTTC
TRBV29-1,11,.,TRBJ2-7,.,CSVEKGAEQYF,TGCAGCGTTGAAAAGGGAGCCGAGCAGTACTTC
TRBV19,16,few,TRBJ1-6,TRBD1,CASSMAWTGPRSPLHF,TGTGCCAGTAGTATGGCTTGGACAGGTCCTAGGTCACCCCTCCACTTT
TRBV10-2,15,.,TRBJ1-2,.,CASSEVVMRNYGYTF,TGCGCCAGCAGTGAAGTTGTTATGCGGAACTATGGCTACACCTTC
TRBV11-3,19,.,TRBJ2-2,.,CASSYRGKEFILNTGELFF,TGTGCCAGCAGCTACCGGGGTAAAGAGTTTATTCTGAACACCGGGGAGCTGTTTTTT
TRBV24-1,15,.,TRBJ2-3,TRBD2,CATRSSGGATDTQYF,TGTGCCACCAGGTCTAGCGGGGGGGCTACAGATACGCAGTATTTT
TRBV19,15,.,TRBJ1-6,.,CASRTGSSYNSPLHF,TGTGCCAGCCGTACAGGAAGCTCCTATAATTCACCCCTCCACTTT
TRBV6-1,13,.,TRBJ1-2,TRBD1,CASSEQGDYGYTF,TGTGCCAGCAGTGAACAGGGGGACTATGGCTACACCTTC
TRBV2,14,.,TRBJ2-3,TRBD1,CASRNRGRTDTQYF,TGTGCCAGCAGAAACAGGGGGCGCACAGATACGCAGTATTTT
TRBV19,14,.,TRBJ2-1,.,CASRDSRDHNEQFF,TGTGCCAGTCGCGACAGTAGAGATCACAATGAGCAGTTCTTC
TRBV11-3,16,.,TRBJ2-3,.,CASSLGVAGATDTQYF,TGTGCCAGCAGCTTAGGAGTGGCGGGGGCCACAGATACGCAGTATTTT
TRBV10-3,19,many,TRBJ1-6,TRBD1,CAIGSIGTGRSSYNSPLHF,TGTGCCATCGGGTCGATCGGGACAGGGAGGAGCTCCTATAATTCACCCCTCCACTTT
TRBV11-2,13,once,TRBJ2-7,TRBD2,CASSPDREGEQYF,TGTGCCAGCAGCCCTGACCGGGAGGGTGAGCAGTACTTC
TRBV19,13,.,TRBJ2-4,TRBD2,CASSISGGSIQYF,TGTGCCAGTAGTATCAGCGGGGGGAGCATTCAGTACTTC
TRBV9,13,.,TRBJ2-2,.,CASSVASAGELFF,TGTGCCAGCAGCGTGGCTAGCGCCGGGGAGCTGTTTTTT
TRBV3-1/TRBV3-2,14,.,TRBJ1-5,.,CASSHLQGNQPQHF,TGTGCCAGCAGCCATCTACAGGGTAACCAGCCCCAGCATTTT
TRBV29-1,11,.,TRBJ2-5,TRBD1,CSVGQQETQYF,TGCAGCGTGGGACAGCAAGAGACCCAGTACTTC
TRBV4-1,13,.,TRBJ2-3,.,CASSQQQLDTQYF,TGCGCCAGCAGCCAGCAACAGTTAGATACGCAGTATTTT
TRBV9,17,.,TRBJ2-6,TRBD1,CASTRDRGNTGANVLTF,TGTGCCAGCACCCGGGACAGGGGGAATACTGGGGCCAACGTCCTGACTTTC
TRBV4-3,15,.,TRBJ1-5,.,CASSQAGAGGQPQHF,TGCGCCAGCAGCCAAGCCGGGGCGGGAGGTCAGCCCCAGCATTTT